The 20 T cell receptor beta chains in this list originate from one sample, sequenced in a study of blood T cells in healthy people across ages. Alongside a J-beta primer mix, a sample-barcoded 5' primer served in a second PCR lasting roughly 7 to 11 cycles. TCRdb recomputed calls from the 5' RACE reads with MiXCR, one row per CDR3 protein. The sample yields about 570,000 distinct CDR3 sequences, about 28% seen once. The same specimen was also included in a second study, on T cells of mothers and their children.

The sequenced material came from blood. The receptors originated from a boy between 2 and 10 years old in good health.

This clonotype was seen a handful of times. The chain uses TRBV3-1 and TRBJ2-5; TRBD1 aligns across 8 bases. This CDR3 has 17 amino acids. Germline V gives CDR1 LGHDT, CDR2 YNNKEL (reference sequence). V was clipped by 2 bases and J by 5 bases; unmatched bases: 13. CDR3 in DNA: TGTGCCAGCAGCCAAAGCCCGGACAGGGTTCTGGGGGAGACCCAGTACTTC. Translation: CASSQSPDRVLGETQYF.

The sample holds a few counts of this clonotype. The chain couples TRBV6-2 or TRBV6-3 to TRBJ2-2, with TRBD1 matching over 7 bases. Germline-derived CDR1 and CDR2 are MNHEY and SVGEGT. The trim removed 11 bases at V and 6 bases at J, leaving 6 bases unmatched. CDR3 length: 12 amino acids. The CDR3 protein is CAGNRGAGELFF. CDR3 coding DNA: TGTGCCGGAAACAGGGGTGCCGGGGAGCTGTTTTTT.

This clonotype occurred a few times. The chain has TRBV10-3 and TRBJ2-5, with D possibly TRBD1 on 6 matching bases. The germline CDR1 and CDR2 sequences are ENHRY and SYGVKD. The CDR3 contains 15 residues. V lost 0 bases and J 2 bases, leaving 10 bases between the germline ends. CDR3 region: CAISESDSSQETQYF. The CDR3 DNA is TGTGCCATCAGTGAGTCGGACAGTTCACAAGAGACCCAGTACTTC.

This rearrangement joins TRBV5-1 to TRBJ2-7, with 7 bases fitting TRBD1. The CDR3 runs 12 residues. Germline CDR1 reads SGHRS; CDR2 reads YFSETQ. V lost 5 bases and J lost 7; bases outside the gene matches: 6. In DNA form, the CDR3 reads TGCGCCAGCAGTCAAACAGGGGAGGAGCAGTACTTC. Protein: CASSQTGEEQYF.

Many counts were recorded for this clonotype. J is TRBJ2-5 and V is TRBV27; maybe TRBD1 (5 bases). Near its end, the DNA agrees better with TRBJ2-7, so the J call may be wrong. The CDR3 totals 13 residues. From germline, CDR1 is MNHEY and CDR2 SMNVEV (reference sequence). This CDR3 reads CASSLAGPYEQYF. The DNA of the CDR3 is TGTGCCAGCAGTTTGGCAGGGCCCTACGAGCAGTACTTC.

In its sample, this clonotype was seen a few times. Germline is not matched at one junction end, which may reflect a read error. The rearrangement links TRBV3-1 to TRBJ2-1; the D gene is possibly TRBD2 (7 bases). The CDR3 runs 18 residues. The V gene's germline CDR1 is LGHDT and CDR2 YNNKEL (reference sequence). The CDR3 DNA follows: TGTGCCAGCGGCCAAGAGGGAAGGGGGGGCAGCTCCTACAATGAGCAGTTCTTC. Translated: CASGQEGRGGSSYNEQFF.

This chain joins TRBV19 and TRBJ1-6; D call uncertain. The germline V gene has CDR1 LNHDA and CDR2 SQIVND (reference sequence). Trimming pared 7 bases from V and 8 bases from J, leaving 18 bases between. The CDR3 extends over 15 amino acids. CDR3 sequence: CASTEAPRLYSPLHF. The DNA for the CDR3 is TGTGCCAGTACCGAGGCCCCTCGTCTCTATTCACCCCTCCACTTT. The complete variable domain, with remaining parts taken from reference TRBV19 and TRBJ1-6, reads DGGITQSPKYLFRKEGQNVTLSCEQNLNHDAMYWYRQDPGQGLRLIYYSQIVNDFQKGDIAEGYSVSREKKESFPLTVTSAQKNPTAFYLCASTEAPRLYSPLHFGNGTRLTVT.

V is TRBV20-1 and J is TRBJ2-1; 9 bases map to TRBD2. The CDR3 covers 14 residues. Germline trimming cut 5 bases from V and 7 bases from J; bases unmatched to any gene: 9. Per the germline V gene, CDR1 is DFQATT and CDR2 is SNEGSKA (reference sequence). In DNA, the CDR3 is TGCAGTGCTCTGCGGGGGGGGGTGGTAAATGAGCAGTTCTTC. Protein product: CSALRGGVVNEQFF.

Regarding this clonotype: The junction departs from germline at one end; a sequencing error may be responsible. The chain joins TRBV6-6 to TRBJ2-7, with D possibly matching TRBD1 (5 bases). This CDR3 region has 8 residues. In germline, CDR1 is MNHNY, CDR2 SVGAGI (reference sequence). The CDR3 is CAGSEQYF. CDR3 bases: TGCGCAGGGTCCGAGCAGTACTTC.

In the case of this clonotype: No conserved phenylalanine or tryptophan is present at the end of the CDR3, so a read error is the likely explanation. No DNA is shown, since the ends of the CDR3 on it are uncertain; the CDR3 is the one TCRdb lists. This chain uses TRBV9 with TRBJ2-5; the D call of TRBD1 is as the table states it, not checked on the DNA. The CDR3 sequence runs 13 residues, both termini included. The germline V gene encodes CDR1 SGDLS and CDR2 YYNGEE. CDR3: CASSVDPAGQPHL.

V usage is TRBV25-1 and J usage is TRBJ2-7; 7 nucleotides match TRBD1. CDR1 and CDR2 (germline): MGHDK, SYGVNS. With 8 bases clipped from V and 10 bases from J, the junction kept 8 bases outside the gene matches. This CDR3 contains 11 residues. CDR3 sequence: CASGYRGYQYF. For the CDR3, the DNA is TGTGCCAGCGGTTACAGGGGATATCAGTACTTC.

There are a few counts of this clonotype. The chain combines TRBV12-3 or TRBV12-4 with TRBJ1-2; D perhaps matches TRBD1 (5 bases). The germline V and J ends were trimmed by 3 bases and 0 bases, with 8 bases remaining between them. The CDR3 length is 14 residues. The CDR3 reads CASSFQGANYGYTF. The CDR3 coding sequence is TGTGCCAGCAGTTTTCAGGGCGCTAACTATGGCTACACCTTC.

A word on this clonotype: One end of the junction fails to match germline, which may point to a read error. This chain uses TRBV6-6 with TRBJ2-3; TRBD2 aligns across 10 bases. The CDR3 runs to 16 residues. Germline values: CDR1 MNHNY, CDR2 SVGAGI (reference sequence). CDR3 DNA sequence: TGTGCCAGCAGTTACGGGGTAGCGGGGGGCACGGATACGCAGTATTTT. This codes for CASSYGVAGGTDTQYF.

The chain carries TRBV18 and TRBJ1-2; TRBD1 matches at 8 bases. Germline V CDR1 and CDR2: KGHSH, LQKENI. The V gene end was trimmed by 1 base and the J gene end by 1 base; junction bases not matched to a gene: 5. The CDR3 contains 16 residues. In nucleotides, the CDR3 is TGTGCCAGCTCACCACTAGGGACAGGTAGTAACTATGGCTACACCTTC. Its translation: CASSPLGTGSNYGYTF.

CDR3 loop: CASSQRDSNEKLFF. CDR3 in DNA: TGTGCCAGCAGCCAACGGGACAGTAATGAAAAACTGTTTTTT. The chain is built from TRBV9 and TRBJ1-4; TRBD1 matches 7 bases. CDR3 size: 14 residues. From germline, CDR1 is SGDLS and CDR2 YYNGEE. The V and J ends lost 4 bases and 4 bases, in that order; junction bases with no gene match: 4.

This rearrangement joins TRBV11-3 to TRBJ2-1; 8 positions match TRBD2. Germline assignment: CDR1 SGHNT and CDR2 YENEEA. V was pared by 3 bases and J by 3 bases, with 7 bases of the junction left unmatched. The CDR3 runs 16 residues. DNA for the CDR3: TGTGCCAGCAGCTTTTCGAGCGGGAGTAGCTACAATGAGCAGTTCTTC. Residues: CASSFSSGSSYNEQFF. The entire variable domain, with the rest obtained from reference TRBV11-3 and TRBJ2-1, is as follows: EAGVVQSPRYKIIEKKQPVAFWCNPISGHNTLYWYLQNLGQGPELLIRYENEEAVDDSQLPKDRFSAERLKGVDSTLKIQPAELGDSAVYLCASSFSSGSSYNEQFFGPGTRLTVL.

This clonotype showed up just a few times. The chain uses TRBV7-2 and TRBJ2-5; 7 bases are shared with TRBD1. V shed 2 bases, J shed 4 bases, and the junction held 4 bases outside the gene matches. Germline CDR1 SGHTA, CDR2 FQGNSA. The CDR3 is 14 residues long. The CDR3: CASSLSRTGETQYF. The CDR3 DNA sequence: TGTGCCAGCAGCTTATCACGGACAGGAGAGACCCAGTACTTC.

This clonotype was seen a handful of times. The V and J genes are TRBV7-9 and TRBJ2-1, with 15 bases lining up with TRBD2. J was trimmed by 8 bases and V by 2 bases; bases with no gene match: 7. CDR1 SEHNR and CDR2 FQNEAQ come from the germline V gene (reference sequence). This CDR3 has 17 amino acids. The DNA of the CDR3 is TGTGCCAGCAGCTTATTAGGGACTAGCGGGAGGTACGATGAGCAGTTCTTC. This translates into CASSLLGTSGRYDEQFF.

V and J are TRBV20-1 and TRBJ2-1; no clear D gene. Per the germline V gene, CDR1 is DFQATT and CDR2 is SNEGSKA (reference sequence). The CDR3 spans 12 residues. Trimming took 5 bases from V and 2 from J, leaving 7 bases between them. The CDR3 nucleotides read TGCAGTGCTCCCGGACCCTACAATGAGCAGTTCTTC. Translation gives CSAPGPYNEQFF.

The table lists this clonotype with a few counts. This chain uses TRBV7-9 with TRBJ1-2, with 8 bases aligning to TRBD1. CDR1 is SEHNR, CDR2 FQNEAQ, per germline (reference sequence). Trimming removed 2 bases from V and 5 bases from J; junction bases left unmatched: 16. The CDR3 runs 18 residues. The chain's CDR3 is CASSLISNRGSLWYGYTF. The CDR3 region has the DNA TGTGCCAGCAGCTTAATCTCGAACAGGGGGAGTCTTTGGTATGGCTACACCTTC.